This TCR beta chain was identified in a study of T-cell reconstitution after alpha-beta-depleted transplantation in children. CDR1 and CDR2 from the germline V gene are SGHRS and YFSETQ. V lost 3 bases and J lost 0; bases outside the gene matches: 15. The CDR3 has 19 residues. Whole-study findings and limits: Several hundred rapidly expanded clones from non-depleted graft cells reportedly supplied alpha-beta T cells about two months post-transplant. The high TCRbeta diversity at day 60 in some patients came from surviving recipient T cells and thymic progenitors. A year had passed since transplant, and T-cell counts and diversity by then came mostly from newly produced T cells.

Preparation of the TCRbeta library involved a method that used unique molecular identifiers. TCRdb re-called the PCR reads with MiXCR, one entry per CDR3 protein. In the table there are hundreds of thousands of distinct CDR3 sequences, around 15% of which are singletons. This clonotype was picked up a small number of times. The antigen remains unidentified. The clonotype comes from a male patient between 5 and 17 years old who had a stem cell transplant for acute lymphoblastic leukemia, so the T cells may come from the graft donor. The specimen comprised PBMCs, mostly from graft donor cells, sampled 360 days after TCRalphabeta/CD19-depleted stem cell transplant. This chain links TRBV5-1 with TRBJ1-1; 9 nucleotides align to TRBD1. The DNA of the CDR3 is TGCGCCAGCAGCTCTAGGGGACAGGGCGGTTATTTGATGAACACTGAAGCTTTCTTT. Translation gives CASSSRGQGGYLMNTEAFF.